This T cell receptor (beta chain) was identified in a study of glioma-infiltrating T cells after dendritic cell vaccination. CDR3 length: 16 residues. The repertoire was sequenced with immunoSEQ multiplex PCR; TCRdb's copy has only in-frame clones and lacks some. The sample has tens of thousands of clones; approximately 80% are singletons. This TCR derives from a human donor with glioblastoma. V gene TRBV21-1 combines with J gene TRBJ1-1. TRBV21-1 corresponds to a pseudogene. This material consisted of blood, taken before dendritic cell vaccination. CDR3 DNA: TGTGCCAGCAGAAATAGAGCATCCCCGATGAACACTGAAGCTTTCTTT. Its translation is CASRNRASPMNTEAFF.